The count of the clone carrying this T cell receptor (beta chain) is one. This CDR3 spans 16 amino acids. Germline V lookup: CDR1 KGHSH, CDR2 LQKENI. J was trimmed by 2 bases and V by 2 bases; bases with no gene match: 3. The sample's time point: after dendritic cell vaccination, including at tumor progression/relapse. This sample was taken from a study of glioma-infiltrating T cells after dendritic cell vaccination. Assay: immunoSEQ multiplex PCR; the TCRdb copy retains only in-frame clones and omits some. The sample lists approximately 50,000 clones, 89% occurring once. This clonotype was obtained from a human donor with glioblastoma. This specimen consisted of blood, obtained after dendritic cell vaccination. The chain combines TRBV18 with TRBJ2-1; 10 bases match TRBD1. CDR3 sequence (DNA): TGTGCCAGCTCACCATCCGGGACAGGGGCCTACAATGAGCAGTTCTTC. This encodes CASSPSGTGAYNEQFF. Full variable domain (missing parts from reference TRBV18 and TRBJ2-1): NAGVMQNPRHLVRRRGQEARLRCSPMKGHSHVYWYRQLPEEGLKFMVYLQKENIIDESGMPKERFSAEFPKEGPSILRIQQVVRGDSAAYFCASSPSGTGAYNEQFFGPGTRLTVL.